Following are 32 T cell receptor beta chains from one sample sequenced in a study of a mutant IDH1 vaccine in newly diagnosed glioma (dated by TCRdb to the early 2020s). The time point label corresponds to: week 35, safety follow-up. Each vaccine dose, consisting of 300 ug of a 20-mer mutant IDH1 peptide in Montanide, was administered subcutaneously with topical imiquimod. The protocol used for the library was the immunoSEQ multiplex PCR assay. TCRdb re-hosts the immuneACCESS table, in-frame sequences only. Its copies lack some clones; in the studies checked, an unresolved V gene accounts for under half of them, and the cause for the rest is not known. This sample gives about 68,000 clones in total; approximately 84% of them show up just once. The top ten constitute 9.5% to 15% of the sample. Their antigens are not known. Sequences were derived from PBMCs, sampled from a glioma patient whose treatment included an IDH1 peptide vaccine. The receptors come from a man aged 18 to 29 with glioma.

The chain recombines TRBV6-5 with TRBJ2-7, with D uncertain. The germline CDR1 and CDR2 sequences are MNHEY and SVGAGI. This CDR3 region has 14 residues. The germline V and J ends were trimmed by 6 bases and 2 bases, with 14 bases remaining between them. This CDR3 is CASSPPRYPYEQYF. The CDR3 DNA reads TGTGCCAGCAGCCCGCCCCGGTACCCCTACGAGCAGTACTTC.

The V call is TRBV4-3, the J call TRBJ1-1, with TRBD1 matching over 9 bases. The junction had 4 bases not matched to a gene; V was cut back by 4 bases and J by 7 bases. CDR3 length equals 13 residues. Germline V gives CDR1 LGHNA, CDR2 YSLEER. This chain's CDR3 is CASSRDRGDEAFF. CDR3 DNA sequence: TGCGCCAGCAGCCGAGACAGGGGGGATGAAGCTTTCTTT.

Note on this clone: One junction end does not reproduce the germline sequence, and a read error may be involved. The chain recombines TRBV7-7 with TRBJ2-7; a weak D match, TRBD2 (5 bases). The CDR3 extends over 16 amino acids. The V gene's germline CDR1 is SSHAT and CDR2 FNYEAQ (reference sequence). In DNA form, the CDR3 reads TGTGCTAGCAGCTTAGTTCCCTACCGGGAACACTACGAGCAGTACTTC. This encodes CASSLVPYREHYEQYF.

The genes are TRBV27 and TRBJ1-5; the match to TRBD1 covers 11 bases. The V and J ends lost 5 bases and 7 bases, in that order; junction bases with no gene match: 10. The CDR3 runs to 16 residues. Germline V gene sequence: CDR1 MNHEY, CDR2 SMNVEV (reference sequence). The CDR3 reads CASSPWTGGAEQPQHF. CDR3 nucleotide sequence: TGTGCCAGCAGTCCGTGGACAGGGGGCGCAGAGCAGCCCCAGCATTTT.

V and J are TRBV7-8 and TRBJ2-5, with D perhaps being TRBD1 or TRBD2 (5 bases each). The germline V and J ends were trimmed by 5 bases and 5 bases, with 24 bases remaining between them. The CDR3 covers 17 residues. Germline V CDR1 and CDR2: SGHVS, FQNEAQ. The CDR3 nucleotides are TGTGCCAGCAGCCACAATGGGAGACAGACGGTAGGGGAGACCCAGTACTTC. Translation: CASSHNGRQTVGETQYF. Combining the CDR3 with reference TRBV7-8 and TRBJ2-5 gives the whole variable domain GAGVSQSPRYKVAKRGQDVALRCDPISGHVSLFWYQQALGQGPEFLTYFQNEAQLDKSGLPSDRFFAERPEGSVSTLKIQRTQQEDSAVYLCASSHNGRQTVGETQYFGPGTRLLVL.

This clone was found once. The chain recombines TRBV28 with TRBJ2-1; no reliable D call. V lost 7 bases and J lost 9, with 16 bases in between. The CDR3 extends over 13 amino acids. The germline CDR1 and CDR2 sequences are MDHEN and SYDVKM. CDR3: CASIGLFRFEQFF. DNA for the CDR3: TGTGCCAGCATCGGTCTTTTTAGGTTTGAGCAGTTCTTC.

The rearrangement joins TRBV7-2 to TRBJ1-1; tentatively, D is TRBD1 (5 bases). V was trimmed by 5 bases and J by 6 bases, leaving 13 bases between them. The CDR3 spans 13 residues. Germline V lookup: CDR1 SGHTA, CDR2 FQGNSA. The CDR3, as DNA: TGTGCCAGCAGCCCCTACACAGGCTCTGAAGCTTTCTTT. Encoded protein: CASSPYTGSEAFF.

A note on this clone: One junction end disagrees with the germline gene, perhaps due to a read error. This chain links TRBV28 with TRBJ2-7; a possible D gene is TRBD2 (5 bases). There are 15 residues in the CDR3. Germline V gene lookup returns CDR1 MDHEN and CDR2 SYDVKM. The CDR3 sequence is CASSPRTDYPYGQYF. CDR3 DNA: TGTGCCAGCAGTCCTCGGACCGACTACCCATACGGGCAGTACTTC.

V usage is TRBV4-3 and J usage is TRBJ1-1; 7 nucleotides align to TRBD1. V shed 4 bases, J shed 4 bases, and the junction held 12 bases outside the gene matches. This CDR3 is built from 16 residues. Looked up from germline, CDR1 is LGHNA and CDR2 is YSLEER. CDR3 sequence reads: CASSPYGRQGSTEAFF. CDR3 sequence (DNA): TGCGCCAGCAGCCCCTATGGAAGACAGGGTAGCACTGAAGCTTTCTTT.

The V call is TRBV27, the J call TRBJ1-1, with unresolved D. V gave up 5 bases and J gave up 5 bases, with 18 bases separating them. The CDR3 runs 15 residues. Germline lookup yields CDR1 MNHEY and CDR2 SMNVEV (reference sequence). CDR3 nucleotides: TGTGCCAGCAGTACTTACGGGCGATGGGGAACTGAAGCTTTCTTT. Residues: CASSTYGRWGTEAFF.

The genes are TRBV6-1 and TRBJ2-7; D may match TRBD1 or TRBD2 (5 bases each). There are 15 residues in the CDR3. Germline V gene sequence: CDR1 MNHNS, CDR2 SASEGT. Trimming pared 1 base from V and 0 bases from J, leaving 10 bases between. CDR3 sequence reads: CASSEVLRGSYEQYF. CDR3 bases: TGTGCCAGCAGTGAAGTTTTGAGGGGCTCCTACGAGCAGTACTTC.

V and J are TRBV14 and TRBJ1-1; the D gene is possibly TRBD1 (5 bases). This CDR3 is 15 amino acids long. CDR1 and CDR2 (germline): SGHDN, FVKESK. Trimming took off 2 bases at V and 1 base at J, with 11 bases between the two ends. This CDR3 is CASSQLGGENTEAFF. The CDR3 region has the DNA TGTGCCAGCAGCCAACTAGGAGGGGAGAACACTGAAGCTTTCTTT. Combining the CDR3 with reference TRBV14 and TRBJ1-1 gives the whole variable domain EAGVTQFPSHSVIEKGQTVTLRCDPISGHDNLYWYRRVMGKEIKFLLHFVKESKQDESGMPNNRFLAERTGGTYSTLKVQPAELEDSGVYFCASSQLGGENTEAFFGQGTRLTVV.

Only one count was recorded for this clone. The chain couples TRBV5-5 to TRBJ1-2, with no clear D. Germline V gene lookup returns CDR1 SGHKS and CDR2 YYEKEE (reference sequence). The length of the CDR3 is 16 residues. The germline V and J ends were trimmed by 4 bases and 4 bases, with 20 bases remaining between them. CDR3 sequence: CASSPQLVDNPYGYTF. The CDR3 region has the DNA TGTGCCAGCAGCCCCCAATTGGTCGACAATCCCTATGGCTACACCTTC.

The chain employs TRBV19 and TRBJ1-1, with D unclear. Per the germline V gene, CDR1 is LNHDA and CDR2 is SQIVND (reference sequence). The CDR3 length is 13 residues. The V and J ends lost 4 bases and 0 bases respectively, with 6 bases between them. The CDR3 DNA sequence: TGTGCCAGTAGTAGTCAGCTGAACACTGAAGCTTTCTTT. Protein: CASSSQLNTEAFF.

The chain uses TRBV7-9 and TRBJ2-6; 11 bases match TRBD1. Germline CDR1 reads SEHNR; CDR2 reads FQNEAQ (reference sequence). This CDR3 region has 17 residues. Trimming cost V 4 bases and J 4 bases; bases outside gene matches: 6. DNA of the CDR3: TGTGCCAGCAGCTCTGGAGGGGACAGGGGGGGGGCCAACGTCCTGACTTTC. This gives the protein CASSSGGDRGGANVLTF.

The rearrangement joins TRBV5-4 to TRBJ2-1, with 9 bases lining up with TRBD1. Germline V lookup: CDR1 SGHNT, CDR2 YYREEE (reference sequence). This CDR3 has 15 residues. V was pared by 4 bases and J by 6 bases, with 8 bases of the junction left unmatched. The CDR3 protein is CASSPGQGLFNEQFF. Written as DNA, the CDR3 is TGTGCCAGCAGCCCGGGACAGGGATTGTTCAATGAGCAGTTCTTC. Based on the CDR3 plus reference TRBV5-4 and TRBJ2-1, the full variable domain is ETGVTQSPTHLIKTRGQQVTLRCSSQSGHNTVSWYQQALGQGPQFIFQYYREEENGRGNFPPRFSGLQFPNYSSELNVNALELDDSALYLCASSPGQGLFNEQFFGPGTRLTVL.

The rearrangement uses TRBV2 and TRBJ1-6, with a tentative D call TRBD1 (6 bases). V shed 7 bases and J shed 6 bases, with 16 bases lying between them. The CDR3 spans 15 residues. The germline V gene encodes CDR1 SNHLY and CDR2 FYNNEI. CDR3 residues: CASTSRTGINSPLHF. The DNA of the CDR3 is TGTGCCAGCACCTCCCGTACAGGGATTAATTCACCCCTCCACTTT.

The V call is TRBV4-1, the J call TRBJ2-7; 8 positions agree with TRBD1. The CDR3 sequence is 13 residues long. Germline V lookup: CDR1 MGHRA, CDR2 YSYEKL. Unmatched junction bases numbered 1, after V lost 4 bases and J lost 2 bases. CDR3 region: CASSRDRTYEQYF. The CDR3 bases are TGCGCCAGCAGCCGGGACAGGACCTACGAGCAGTACTTC.

This clone was observed a handful of times. The rearrangement uses TRBV2 and TRBJ2-1, with TRBD1 identical over 7 bases. Germline values: CDR1 SNHLY, CDR2 FYNNEI. Trimming took 3 bases from V and 5 from J; bases not matched to a gene: 7. The CDR3 has 15 amino acids. In DNA, the CDR3 is TGTGCCAGCAGTGAGCGACAGGGAGTCGACAATGAGCAGTTCTTC. It translates to CASSERQGVDNEQFF.

This clone was counted a few times. The rearrangement links TRBV12-5 to TRBJ1-1, with unresolved D. CDR3 length: 15 residues. The germline V gene has CDR1 LGHNT and CDR2 FRNRAP. The V gene lost 3 bases and the J gene lost 2 bases, with 13 bases spanning the gap. CDR3 sequence: CASGFWRVSNTEAFF. DNA of the CDR3: TGTGCTAGTGGTTTTTGGCGGGTATCCAACACTGAAGCTTTCTTT. Complete variable domain (other parts from reference TRBV12-5 and TRBJ1-1): DARVTQTPRHKVTEMGQEVTMRCQPILGHNTVFWYRQTMMQGLELLAYFRNRAPLDDSGMPKDRFSAEMPDATLATLKIQPSEPRDSAVYFCASGFWRVSNTEAFFGQGTRLTVV.

The count of this clone is one. This chain connects TRBV5-1 to TRBJ2-1; 7 nucleotides match TRBD2. Germline-derived CDR1 and CDR2 are SGHRS and YFSETQ. The CDR3 has 15 amino acids. The V gene end was trimmed by 2 bases and the J gene end by 6 bases; junction bases not matched to a gene: 8. The DNA of the CDR3 is TGCGCCAGCAGCTTAGCGGCGGGAGTAAGCAATGAGCAGTTCTTC. Translating it yields CASSLAAGVSNEQFF.

The chain links TRBV9 to TRBJ2-2, with 9 bases identical to TRBD1. Trimming at V came to 4 bases and at J to 4 bases, leaving 14 bases not matched to a gene. CDR1 and CDR2 from the germline V gene are SGDLS and YYNGEE. The CDR3 loop spans 18 amino acids. The CDR3 loop reads CASSLRDREEKGTGELFF. CDR3 nucleotides: TGTGCCAGCAGCCTCCGGGACAGGGAAGAGAAGGGCACCGGGGAGCTGTTTTTT.

The rearrangement uses TRBV2 and TRBJ1-5; TRBD1 aligns across 10 bases. Germline CDR1 reads SNHLY; CDR2 reads FYNNEI. CDR3 length: 16 residues. Trimming removed 6 bases from V and 0 bases from J; junction bases left unmatched: 5. The CDR3, as DNA: TGTGCCAGCAGGGACAGGGGGTTATCTAGCAATCAGCCCCAGCATTTT. Residues: CASRDRGLSSNQPQHF.

The CDR3 loop reads CASSQTLRAGQLNEQFF. The CDR3 region has the DNA TGTGCCAGCAGCCAAACGCTTCGGGCAGGGCAACTCAATGAGCAGTTCTTC. The J gene is TRBJ2-1, the V gene TRBV13; D possibly corresponds to TRBD1 (5 bases). The germline V gene has CDR1 PRHDT and CDR2 FYEKMQ (reference sequence). The length of the CDR3 is 17 residues. Trimming removed 5 bases at V and 6 bases at J, with 23 bases between.

The V gene is TRBV7-2, the J gene TRBJ1-4, with a weak D call TRBD1 (5 bases). Trimming took 10 bases from V and 8 from J, leaving 20 bases between them. CDR3 length: 14 residues. Germline-derived CDR1 and CDR2 are SGHTA and FQGNSA. The CDR3 bases are TGTGCCACCTCCGTCGGGGGGAAAAGAGAAAAACTGTTTTTT. Translating gives CATSVGGKREKLFF.

The V and J genes are TRBV5-4 and TRBJ1-1; D is ambiguous. The germline V gene encodes CDR1 SGHNT and CDR2 YYREEE (reference sequence). Trimming left V 0 bases short and J 0 bases short, with 3 bases between. The CDR3 is 13 residues long. The CDR3 DNA is TGTGCCAGCAGCTTGGGCTTGAACACTGAAGCTTTCTTT. It encodes CASSLGLNTEAFF. The full variable domain, in which reference TRBV5-4 and TRBJ1-1 provide the parts outside the CDR3, is ETGVTQSPTHLIKTRGQQVTLRCSSQSGHNTVSWYQQALGQGPQFIFQYYREEENGRGNFPPRFSGLQFPNYSSELNVNALELDDSALYLCASSLGLNTEAFFGQGTRLTVV.

The chain uses TRBV19 and TRBJ1-1, with TRBD1 as a possible D gene (5 bases). The CDR3 is 13 residues long. The germline V and J ends were trimmed by 7 bases and 5 bases, with 14 bases remaining between them. The V gene's germline CDR1 is LNHDA and CDR2 SQIVND (reference sequence). In DNA form, the CDR3 reads TGTGCCAGTATGACCCACAGGATGACTGAAGCTTTCTTT. It is translated as CASMTHRMTEAFF. The whole variable domain, filled in from reference TRBV19 and TRBJ1-1, reads DGGITQSPKYLFRKEGQNVTLSCEQNLNHDAMYWYRQDPGQGLRLIYYSQIVNDFQKGDIAEGYSVSREKKESFPLTVTSAQKNPTAFYLCASMTHRMTEAFFGQGTRLTVV.

This chain uses TRBV9 with TRBJ1-4; D might be TRBD1 (6 bases). Germline loops: CDR1 SGDLS, CDR2 YYNGEE. Trimming cost V 3 bases and J 0 bases, with 18 bases left between them. The CDR3 spans 18 residues. The DNA for the CDR3 is TGTGCCAGCAGCGGTGGCAGGGGTCCCCTTGCAACTAATGAAAAACTGTTTTTT. This translates into CASSGGRGPLATNEKLFF.

The chain is built from TRBV19 and TRBJ1-3; unclear D gene. This CDR3 is built from 15 residues. The ends were cut back, 5 bases at V and 5 bases at J, with 16 bases in the middle. Germline CDR1 and CDR2: LNHDA and SQIVND (reference sequence). For the CDR3, the DNA is TGTGCCAGTAGTTGGGTCCACGCCGAGAGAAACACCATATATTTT. Protein product: CASSWVHAERNTIYF. Looking up the rest from reference TRBV19 and TRBJ1-3 gives the full variable domain: DGGITQSPKYLFRKEGQNVTLSCEQNLNHDAMYWYRQDPGQGLRLIYYSQIVNDFQKGDIAEGYSVSREKKESFPLTVTSAQKNPTAFYLCASSWVHAERNTIYFGEGSWLTVV.

CDR3 nucleotide sequence: TGTGCCAGCAGCGCTACTAGCGTTAGCTCCTACAATGAGCAGTTCTTC. It yields the protein CASSATSVSSYNEQFF. The rearrangement joins TRBV7-3 to TRBJ2-1; 7 positions match TRBD2. Per germline, CDR1 SGHTA and CDR2 FQGTGA. Unmatched junction bases numbered 7, after V lost 5 bases and J lost 0 bases. The CDR3 covers 16 residues.

V is TRBV29-1 and J is TRBJ1-6; TRBD1 might be the D (5 bases). The germline CDR1 and CDR2 sequences are SQVTM and ANQGSEA. V lost 7 bases to trimming and J lost 7 bases, with 11 bases between them. The CDR3 is 12 amino acids. The chain's CDR3 is CSAGTGNSPLHF. CDR3 nucleotides: TGCAGCGCCGGGACGGGGAATTCACCCCTCCACTTT.

The chain joins TRBV6-1 to TRBJ2-7; D gene uncertain. Germline assignment: CDR1 MNHNS and CDR2 SASEGT. This CDR3 comprises 14 residues. V was cut by 0 bases and J by 3 bases, with 9 bases left in between. The CDR3 is CASSEALSNYEQYF. For the CDR3, the DNA is TGTGCCAGCAGTGAAGCGCTGTCAAACTACGAGCAGTACTTC.